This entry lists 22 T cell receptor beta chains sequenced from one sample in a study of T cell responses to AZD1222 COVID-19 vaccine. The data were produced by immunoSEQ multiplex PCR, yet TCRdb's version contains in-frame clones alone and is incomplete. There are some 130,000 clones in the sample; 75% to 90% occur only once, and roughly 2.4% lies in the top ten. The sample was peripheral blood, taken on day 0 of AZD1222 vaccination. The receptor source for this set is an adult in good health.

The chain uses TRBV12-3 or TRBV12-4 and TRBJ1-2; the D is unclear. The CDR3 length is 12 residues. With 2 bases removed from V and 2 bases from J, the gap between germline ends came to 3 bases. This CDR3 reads CASSLQNYGYTF. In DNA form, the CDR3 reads TGTGCCAGCAGTTTACAGAACTATGGCTACACCTTC.

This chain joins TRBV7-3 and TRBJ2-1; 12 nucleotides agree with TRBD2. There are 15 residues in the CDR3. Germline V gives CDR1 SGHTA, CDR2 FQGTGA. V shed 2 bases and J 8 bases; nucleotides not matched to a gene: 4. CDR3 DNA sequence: TGTGCCAGCAGCTTATTGACTAGCGGGAGCCATGAGCAGTTCTTC. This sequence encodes CASSLLTSGSHEQFF.

The CDR3 DNA reads TGTGCCACCGGGTCCGAAGGGAGGGGGAGCAATCAGCCCCAGCATTTT. It yields the protein CATGSEGRGSNQPQHF. This chain uses TRBV15 with TRBJ1-5, with D possibly matching TRBD1 (6 bases). CDR3 size: 16 residues. Germline V lookup: CDR1 LNHNV, CDR2 YYDKDF (reference sequence). Trimming pared 8 bases from V and 1 base from J, leaving 18 bases between.

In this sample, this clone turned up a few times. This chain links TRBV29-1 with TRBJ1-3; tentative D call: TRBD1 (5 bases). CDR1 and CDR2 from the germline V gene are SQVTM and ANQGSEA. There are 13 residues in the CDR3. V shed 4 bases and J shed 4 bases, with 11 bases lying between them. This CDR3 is CSVAWGKGNTIYF. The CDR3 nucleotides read TGCAGCGTTGCGTGGGGGAAAGGAAACACCATATATTTT.

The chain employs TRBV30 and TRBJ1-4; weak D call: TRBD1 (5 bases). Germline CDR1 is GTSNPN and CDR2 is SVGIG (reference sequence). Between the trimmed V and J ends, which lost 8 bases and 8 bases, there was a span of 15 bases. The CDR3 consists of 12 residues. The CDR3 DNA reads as TGTGCCGGGGGAGAGGGCGGCGAAAAACTGTTTTTT. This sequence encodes CAGGEGGEKLFF.

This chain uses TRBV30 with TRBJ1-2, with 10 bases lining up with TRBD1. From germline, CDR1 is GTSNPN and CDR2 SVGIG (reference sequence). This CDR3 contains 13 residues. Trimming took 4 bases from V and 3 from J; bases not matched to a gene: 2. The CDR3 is CAWKGQGDYGYTF. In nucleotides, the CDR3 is TGTGCCTGGAAAGGACAGGGGGACTATGGCTACACCTTC. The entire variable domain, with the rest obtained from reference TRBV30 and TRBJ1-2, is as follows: SQTIHQWPATLVQPVGSPLSLECTVEGTSNPNLYWYRQAAGRGLQLLFYSVGIGQISSEVPQNLSASRPQDRQFILSSKKLLLSDSGFYLCAWKGQGDYGYTFGSGTRLTVV.

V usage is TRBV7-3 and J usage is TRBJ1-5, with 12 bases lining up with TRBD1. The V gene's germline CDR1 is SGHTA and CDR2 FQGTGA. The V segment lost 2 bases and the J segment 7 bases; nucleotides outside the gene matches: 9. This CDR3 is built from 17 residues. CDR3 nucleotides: TGTGCCAGCAGCTTATGGGGACAGGGGGCACCTAGGCAGCCCCAGCATTTT. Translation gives CASSLWGQGAPRQPQHF. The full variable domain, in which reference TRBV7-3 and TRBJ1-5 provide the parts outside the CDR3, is GAGVSQTPSNKVTEKGKYVELRCDPISGHTALYWYRQSLGQGPEFLIYFQGTGAADDSGLPNDRFFAVRPEGSVSTLKIQRTERGDSAVYLCASSLWGQGAPRQPQHFGDGTRLSIL.

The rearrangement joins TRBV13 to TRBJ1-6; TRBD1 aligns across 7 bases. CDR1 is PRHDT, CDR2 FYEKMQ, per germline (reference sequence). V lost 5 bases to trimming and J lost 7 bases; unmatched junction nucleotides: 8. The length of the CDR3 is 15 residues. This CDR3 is CASSETGRGNSPLHF. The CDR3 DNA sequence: TGTGCCAGCAGCGAGACAGGGCGAGGGAATTCACCCCTCCACTTT.

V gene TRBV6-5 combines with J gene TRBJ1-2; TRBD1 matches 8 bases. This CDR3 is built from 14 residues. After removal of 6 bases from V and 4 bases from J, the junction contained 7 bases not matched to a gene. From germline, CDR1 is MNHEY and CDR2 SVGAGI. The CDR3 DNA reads TGTGCCAGCAGCGGGACAGGACCTACCTATGGCTACACCTTC. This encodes CASSGTGPTYGYTF.

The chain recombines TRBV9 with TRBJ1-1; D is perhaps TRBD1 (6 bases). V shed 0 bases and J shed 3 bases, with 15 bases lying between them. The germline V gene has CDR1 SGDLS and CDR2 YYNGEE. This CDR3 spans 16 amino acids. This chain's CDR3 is CASSVAYQRGDTEAFF. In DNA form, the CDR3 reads TGTGCCAGCAGCGTAGCTTACCAGAGGGGGGACACTGAAGCTTTCTTT.

The CDR3 bases are TGCAGCGTCCACAGGGCGGAGGACACTGAAGCTTTCTTT. This translates into CSVHRAEDTEAFF. The rearrangement joins TRBV29-1 to TRBJ1-1, with D perhaps matching TRBD1 (6 bases). Per the germline V gene, CDR1 is SQVTM and CDR2 is ANQGSEA. With 6 bases removed from V and 3 bases from J, the gap between germline ends came to 14 bases. There are 13 residues in the CDR3. The complete variable domain, with remaining parts taken from reference TRBV29-1 and TRBJ1-1, reads SAVISQKPSRDICQRGTSLTIQCQVDSQVTMMFWYRQQPGQSLTLIATANQGSEATYESGFVIDKFPISRPNLTFSTLTVSNMSPEDSSIYLCSVHRAEDTEAFFGQGTRLTVV.

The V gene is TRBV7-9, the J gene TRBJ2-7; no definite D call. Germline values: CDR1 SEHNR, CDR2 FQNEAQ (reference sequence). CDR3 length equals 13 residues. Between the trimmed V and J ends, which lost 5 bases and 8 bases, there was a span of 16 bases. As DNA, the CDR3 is TGTGCCAGCAGCCTCCCCTTGTTAAGCAAGCAGTACTTC. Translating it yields CASSLPLLSKQYF.

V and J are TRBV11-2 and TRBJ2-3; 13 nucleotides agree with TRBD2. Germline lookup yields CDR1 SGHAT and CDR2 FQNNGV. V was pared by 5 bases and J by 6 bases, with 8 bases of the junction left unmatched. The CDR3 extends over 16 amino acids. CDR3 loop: CASSPPGLAGMDTQYF. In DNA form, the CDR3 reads TGTGCCAGCAGCCCCCCGGGACTAGCGGGAATGGATACGCAGTATTTT.

Written as DNA, the CDR3 is TGTGCCAGCAGCCAAGATAGACAGGGGAGACAGCCCCAGCATTTT. Translation gives CASSQDRQGRQPQHF. This chain joins TRBV3-1 (or the pseudogene TRBV3-2) and TRBJ1-5, with 8 bases aligning to TRBD1. The CDR3 length is 15 residues. Germline V lookup: CDR1 LGHDT, CDR2 YNNKEL (reference sequence). Trimming at V came to 0 bases and at J to 7 bases, leaving 5 bases not matched to a gene.

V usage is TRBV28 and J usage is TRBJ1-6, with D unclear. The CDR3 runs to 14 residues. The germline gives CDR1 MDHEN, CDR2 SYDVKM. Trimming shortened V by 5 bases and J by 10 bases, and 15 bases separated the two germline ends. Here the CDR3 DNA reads TGTGCCAGCAGTCCCCCGCGGGTGGGCTCACCCCTCCACTTT. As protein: CASSPPRVGSPLHF.

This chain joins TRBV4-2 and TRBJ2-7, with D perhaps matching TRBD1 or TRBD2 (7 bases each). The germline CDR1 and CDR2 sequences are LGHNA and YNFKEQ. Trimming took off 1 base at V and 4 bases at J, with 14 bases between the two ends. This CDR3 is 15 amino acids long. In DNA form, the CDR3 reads TGTGCCAGCAGCCAAGTGCCAGGGGGGGGGTACGAGCAGTACTTC. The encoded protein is CASSQVPGGGYEQYF.

The CDR3 reads CASSVGGDRAGEQFF. The CDR3 region has the DNA TGTGCCAGCAGCGTAGGAGGGGACAGGGCGGGTGAGCAGTTCTTC. The rearrangement joins TRBV9 to TRBJ2-1; TRBD1 matches at 9 bases. The CDR3 is 15 residues long. The germline gives CDR1 SGDLS, CDR2 YYNGEE. Germline trimming cut 0 bases from V and 9 bases from J; bases unmatched to any gene: 7.

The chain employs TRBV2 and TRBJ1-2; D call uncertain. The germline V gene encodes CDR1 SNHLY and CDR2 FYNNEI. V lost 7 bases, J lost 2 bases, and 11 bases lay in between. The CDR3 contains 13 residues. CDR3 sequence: CASTRSVNYGYTF. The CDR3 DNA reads TGTGCCAGCACCCGATCGGTGAACTATGGCTACACCTTC.

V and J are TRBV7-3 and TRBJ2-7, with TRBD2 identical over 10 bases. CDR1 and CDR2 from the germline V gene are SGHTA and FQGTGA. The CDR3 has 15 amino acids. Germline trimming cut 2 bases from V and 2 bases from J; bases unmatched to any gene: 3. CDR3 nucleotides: TGTGCCAGCAGCTTACTAGCGGGAGCTCCCTACGAGCAGTACTTC. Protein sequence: CASSLLAGAPYEQYF.

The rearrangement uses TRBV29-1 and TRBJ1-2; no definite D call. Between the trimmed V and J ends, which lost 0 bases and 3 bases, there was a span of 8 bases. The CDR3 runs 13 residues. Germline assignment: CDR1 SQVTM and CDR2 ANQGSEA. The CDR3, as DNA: TGCAGCGTTGAAGATCGGGGTGACTATGGCTACACCTTC. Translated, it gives CSVEDRGDYGYTF. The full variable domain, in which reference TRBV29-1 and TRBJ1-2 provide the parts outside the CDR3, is SAVISQKPSRDICQRGTSLTIQCQVDSQVTMMFWYRQQPGQSLTLIATANQGSEATYESGFVIDKFPISRPNLTFSTLTVSNMSPEDSSIYLCSVEDRGDYGYTFGSGTRLTVV.

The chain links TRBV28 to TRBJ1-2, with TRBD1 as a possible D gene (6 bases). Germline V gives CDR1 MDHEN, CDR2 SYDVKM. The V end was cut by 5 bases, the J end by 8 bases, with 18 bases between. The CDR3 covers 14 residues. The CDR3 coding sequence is TGTGCCAGCAGTCTCCGGGGGCCTTGGGTAGGCTACACCTTC. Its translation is CASSLRGPWVGYTF.

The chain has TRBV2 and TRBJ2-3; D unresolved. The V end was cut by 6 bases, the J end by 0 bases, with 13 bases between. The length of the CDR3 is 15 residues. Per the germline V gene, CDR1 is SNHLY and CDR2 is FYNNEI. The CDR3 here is CASRALGTSTDTQYF. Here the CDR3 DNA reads TGTGCCAGCAGGGCGTTAGGAACTAGCACAGATACGCAGTATTTT.